These 18 T cell receptor beta chains were sequenced from one sample in a study of human T cells and chemical hapten exposure. As for time point: patch test 1, 2 weeks after DPC sensitization. Treatment denoted: therapeutic diphenylcyclopropenone sensitization with weekly scalp DPC. TCRdb reprocessed the RACE reads via MiXCR and lists one record per CDR3 protein. In the table there are 75,000 to 100,000 distinct CDR3 sequences, around 12% of which are singletons. Sequences were derived from whole blood, sampled in connection with sensitization to the hapten diphenylcyclopropenone (DPC). The receptor source for this set is a middle-aged woman with alopecia areata. Some clones in this sample may be carry-over from other donors' samples.

This clonotype was counted between two and nine times. The chain combines TRBV18 with TRBJ1-2; D is possibly TRBD1 (6 bases). CDR3 length: 16 amino acids. Germline CDR1 and CDR2: KGHSH and LQKENI. The V end was cut by 3 bases, the J end by 4 bases, with 18 bases between. CDR3 loop: CASSPQFYGTSYGYTF. CDR3 sequence (DNA): TGTGCCAGCTCACCTCAGTTTTACGGGACATCCTATGGCTACACCTTC. Filled out from reference TRBV18 and TRBJ1-2, the complete variable domain reads NAGVMQNPRHLVRRRGQEARLRCSPMKGHSHVYWYRQLPEEGLKFMVYLQKENIIDESGMPKERFSAEFPKEGPSILRIQQVVRGDSAAYFCASSPQFYGTSYGYTFGSGTRLTVV.

This clonotype has more than one count but fewer than ten. The J gene is TRBJ2-2, the V gene TRBV6-5; D is unclear. CDR3 size: 13 residues. Trimming shortened V by 7 bases and J by 5 bases, and 11 bases separated the two germline ends. Germline V gives CDR1 MNHEY, CDR2 SVGAGI. CDR3 region: CASTISKTGELFF. The CDR3 DNA reads as TGTGCCAGCACAATTAGCAAGACCGGGGAGCTGTTTTTT.

This clonotype was observed at least ten times. This CDR3 reads CASMGELGMETQYF. The CDR3 DNA reads as TGTGCCAGCATGGGCGAGCTGGGGATGGAGACCCAGTACTTC. The chain links TRBV7-6 to TRBJ2-5; D ambiguous. The length of the CDR3 is 14 residues. Germline V CDR1 and CDR2: SGHVS, FNYEAQ. V lost 7 bases, J lost 5 bases, and 17 bases lay in between.

This chain uses TRBV4-3 with TRBJ2-5, with TRBD2 identical over 14 bases. There are 15 residues in the CDR3. J lost 4 bases, V lost 4 bases, and 2 bases had no gene match. Germline CDR1 reads LGHNA; CDR2 reads YSLEER. CDR3 amino acids: CASSRTSGRTETQYF. CDR3 nucleotides: TGCGCCAGCAGCCGGACTAGCGGGAGGACAGAGACCCAGTACTTC.

The table lists this clonotype with a few counts. V is TRBV20-1 and J is TRBJ2-4, with TRBD1 as a possible D gene (6 bases). Trimming stripped 6 bases from V and 0 bases from J, with 9 bases between. Germline CDR1 DFQATT, CDR2 SNEGSKA (reference sequence). The CDR3 is made up of 13 amino acids. The CDR3 here is CSAGGLAKNIQYF. The CDR3 bases are TGCAGTGCAGGGGGTCTAGCCAAAAACATTCAGTACTTC.

In its sample, this clonotype was seen many times. Here the CDR3 DNA reads TGTGCCAGCAGCTTAACGGGACTAGCGGGAGTCACCGGGGAGCTGTTTTTT. The encoded protein is CASSLTGLAGVTGELFF. The chain carries TRBV7-3 and TRBJ2-2, with TRBD2 matching over 14 bases. CDR3 length equals 17 residues. The V gene end was trimmed by 0 bases and the J gene end by 4 bases; junction bases not matched to a gene: 1. Looked up from germline, CDR1 is SGHTA and CDR2 is FQGTGA.

At least ten counts were recorded for this clonotype. The chain employs TRBV12-3 or TRBV12-4 and TRBJ2-2, with D perhaps TRBD1 or TRBD2 (5 bases each). This CDR3 has 14 residues. The germline V and J ends were trimmed by 7 bases and 3 bases, with 12 bases remaining between them. This CDR3 is CASTSQGDTGELFF. CDR3 sequence (DNA): TGTGCCAGCACGAGCCAGGGAGACACCGGGGAGCTGTTTTTT.

The table lists this clonotype with many counts. J is TRBJ2-3 and V is TRBV6-2 or TRBV6-3, with D perhaps TRBD1 (5 bases). The CDR3 consists of 16 residues. CDR1 is MNHEY, CDR2 SVGEGT, per germline. The V end was cut by 0 bases, the J end by 1 base, with 11 bases between. The CDR3 sequence is CASSYSQGPGTDTQYF. The DNA of the CDR3 is TGTGCCAGCAGTTACTCCCAGGGTCCAGGCACAGATACGCAGTATTTT.

This clonotype was found a few times. The chain couples TRBV28 to TRBJ2-5; no firm D call. V lost 4 bases and J lost 9, with 12 bases in between. Germline V lookup: CDR1 MDHEN, CDR2 SYDVKM. CDR3 length: 12 residues. The CDR3 DNA reads as TGTGCCAGCAGTTCCCCCGTAGCTTCCCAGTACTTC. Translating gives CASSSPVASQYF. The full variable domain, with the rest looked up from reference TRBV28 and TRBJ2-5, is DVKVTQSSRYLVKRTGEKVFLECVQDMDHENMFWYRQDPGLGLRLIYFSYDVKMKEKGDIPEGYSVSREKKERFSLILESASTNQTSMYLCASSSPVASQYFGPGTRLLVL.

A single count supports this clonotype. This chain links TRBV28 with TRBJ1-1; a weak D match, TRBD1 (6 bases). Germline-derived CDR1 and CDR2 are MDHEN and SYDVKM. The CDR3 spans 13 residues. V was clipped by 5 bases and J by 6 bases, with 13 bases between them. The CDR3 spells CASSPQGMPEAFF. The CDR3 DNA reads TGTGCCAGCAGTCCGCAGGGGATGCCTGAAGCTTTCTTT.

Details on this clonotype: Given a much more abundant clone one base away, this may be a read error. This chain links TRBV4-3 with TRBJ2-7, with unresolved D. The J call may be faulty, since TRBJ2-1 better matches the DNA end. This CDR3 region has 13 residues. Germline-derived CDR1 and CDR2 are LGHNA and YSLEER. CDR3 in amino acids: CASSRERYYEQFF. CDR3 nucleotide sequence: TGCGCCAGCAGCCGGGAAAGGTACTACGAGCAGTTCTTC.

This clonotype was observed many times. The chain has TRBV6-6 and TRBJ1-5, with TRBD1 identical over 9 bases. CDR1 MNHNY and CDR2 SVGAGI come from the germline V gene (reference sequence). V lost 5 bases and J lost 4; bases outside the gene matches: 3. The CDR3 is 14 residues long. CDR3 DNA: TGTGCCAGCAGTGATGGGACAGGGAATCAGCCCCAGCATTTT. Amino acid sequence: CASSDGTGNQPQHF.

The V and J genes are TRBV12-3 or TRBV12-4 and TRBJ2-5; no clear D gene. The CDR3 has 15 amino acids. The V end lost 1 base, the J end lost 5 bases, and 14 bases lay between the germline ends. CDR3 protein: CASSLGDYKWETQYF. CDR3 coding DNA: TGTGCCAGCAGTTTAGGGGATTACAAGTGGGAGACCCAGTACTTC.

This clonotype appeared many times. The chain employs TRBV4-3 and TRBJ2-1; D is unclear. The CDR3 runs to 16 residues. Trimming shortened V by 0 bases and J by 6 bases, and 15 bases separated the two germline ends. Germline assignment: CDR1 LGHNA and CDR2 YSLEER. As DNA, the CDR3 is TGCGCCAGCAGCCAAGATCTCAGTTTGCCTACCAATGAGCAGTTCTTC. It yields the protein CASSQDLSLPTNEQFF.

This clonotype showed up just a few times. The chain is built from TRBV10-3 and TRBJ2-1; D assignment may be TRBD1 or TRBD2 (5 bases each). Germline CDR1 ENHRY, CDR2 SYGVKD. V was clipped by 10 bases and J by 4 bases, with 17 bases between them. The CDR3 spans 14 residues. The CDR3 sequence is CATLTDGAYNEQFF. CDR3 nucleotides: TGTGCCACCCTAACGGACGGGGCATACAATGAGCAGTTCTTC.

The genes are TRBV6-5 and TRBJ2-5; a weak D match, TRBD1 (6 bases). The CDR3 covers 12 residues. The V end lost 9 bases, the J end lost 5 bases, and 13 bases lay between the germline ends. The germline V gene has CDR1 MNHEY and CDR2 SVGAGI. The DNA for the CDR3 is TGTGCCAGTACACGGCAGGGGGAGACCCAGTACTTC. Protein: CASTRQGETQYF.

The rearrangement joins TRBV5-1 to TRBJ1-3, with a tentative D call TRBD1 (5 bases). The CDR3 totals 14 residues. Germline V CDR1 and CDR2: SGHRS, YFSETQ. V lost 4 bases to trimming and J lost 4 bases, with 12 bases between them. DNA of the CDR3: TGCGCCAGCAGCCTGGGGACGGAGGGAAACACCATATATTTT. Translating gives CASSLGTEGNTIYF.

Comment on this clonotype: A read error may be the cause here, since a much bigger clone is one base away. The chain combines TRBV9 with TRBJ2-3; the D is unclear. V shed 4 bases and J shed 2 bases, with 5 bases lying between them. From germline, CDR1 is SGDLS and CDR2 YYNGEE. The CDR3 covers 12 residues. CDR3 sequence reads: CASSPNTDTQYF. The CDR3 DNA sequence: TGTGCCAGCAGCCCTAACACAGATACGCAGTATTTT.